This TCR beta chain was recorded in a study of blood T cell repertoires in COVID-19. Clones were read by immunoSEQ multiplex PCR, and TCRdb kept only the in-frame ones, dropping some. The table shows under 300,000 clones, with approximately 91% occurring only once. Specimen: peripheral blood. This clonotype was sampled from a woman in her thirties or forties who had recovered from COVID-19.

The CDR3, as DNA: TGTGCCAGCGCGAGGAAAACCGGGGAGCTGTTTTTT. As protein: CASARKTGELFF. The chain joins TRBV2 to TRBJ2-2; D uncertain. The ends were cut back, 8 bases at V and 5 bases at J, with 9 bases in the middle. Looked up from germline, CDR1 is SNHLY and CDR2 is FYNNEI. This CDR3 spans 12 amino acids.